These 4 T cell receptor beta chains originate from one sample sequenced in a study of shared clonotypes between healthy human individuals. Using immunoSEQ multiplex PCR, the repertoire was profiled, and TCRdb retains in-frame clones only, with some absent. Of about 2.3 million clones detected, roughly 92% appear once; the ten largest clones hold 0.3% to 0.4%. Sequenced material: naive CD4+ T cells from PBMCs. Subset described: CD45RA+ positively selected. Source of these receptors: a man between 18 and 35 years old in good health. Some clones in this sample may be carry-over from other donors' samples.

The J gene is TRBJ2-3, the V gene TRBV23-1, with D unclear. TRBV23-1 is designated an ORF whose function remains uncertain. V was cut by 3 bases and J by 7 bases, with 17 bases left in between. The CDR3 loop spans 15 amino acids. The CDR3 region has the DNA TGCGCCAGCAGTCAGTTCCCAGGATCGTGGAATACGCAGTATTTT. Translated: CASSQFPGSWNTQYF.

As for this clone: This same CDR3 is encoded by further DNA sequences in the sample. V usage is TRBV28 and J usage is TRBJ1-6, with a tentative D call TRBD1 (6 bases). Trimming stripped 2 bases from V and 7 bases from J, with 9 bases between. Germline V gene lookup returns CDR1 MDHEN and CDR2 SYDVKM. This CDR3 has 14 residues. As DNA, the CDR3 is TGTGCCAGCAGTTTACGGCAGGGGAATTCACCCCTCCACTTT. Its protein product is CASSLRQGNSPLHF.

Concerning this clone itself: The sample carries other DNA sequences with the same CDR3. The rearrangement links TRBV7-3 to TRBJ2-5, with 7 bases matching TRBD2. Per the germline V gene, CDR1 is SGHTA and CDR2 is FQGTGA. V shed 3 bases, J shed 4 bases, and the junction held 5 bases outside the gene matches. CDR3 length: 14 amino acids. The CDR3, as DNA: TGTGCCAGCAGCTTGGGGACTACCGGAGAGACCCAGTACTTC. Its protein is CASSLGTTGETQYF.

This sequence joins TRBV4-1 and TRBJ2-2; D not resolved. The CDR3 runs to 15 residues. V was cut by 4 bases and J by 0 bases, with 9 bases left in between. The germline gives CDR1 MGHRA, CDR2 YSYEKL. The CDR3 region has the DNA TGCGCCAGCAGCCCGAGCCCCCCGAACACCGGGGAGCTGTTTTTT. This gives the protein CASSPSPPNTGELFF.